The present TCR beta chain was sequenced within a study of T cells in women clearing cervical HPV infection. In the study overall: Only a few women had HLA typing results available.

This table comes from immunoSEQ multiplex PCR, and its TCRdb copy is limited to in-frame clones, with some not included. The sample table sets out under 40,000 clones. The CDR3 has 15 amino acids. The germline V gene has CDR1 DFQATT and CDR2 SNEGSKA (reference sequence). The V end lost 3 bases, the J end lost 3 bases, and 15 bases lay between the germline ends. Remarks on this clone: Read sequence stops 3 residues before the CDR3 end, and the germline J gene provides the missing end.

Cervical HPV DNA detected by MY09/MY11 PCR, typed by dot-blot. The genes are TRBV20-1 and TRBJ1-3; D is unresolved. Sequencing was done on a sample of blood buffy coat. The origin of this receptor is a woman aged 18 to 75 with a cervical HPV16 infection that either progressed to CIN3+ or cleared (not recorded which). This CDR3 reads CSARPQGYGGNTIYF. The sequenced CDR3 bases are TGCAGTGCTAGGCCCCAAGGGTATGGTGGAAACACC.